This TCR beta chain was sequenced during a study of blood T cell repertoires in COVID-19. The CDR3 sequence is 15 residues long. V was pared by 7 bases and J by 0 bases, with 4 bases of the junction left unmatched. CDR1 is LGHDT, CDR2 YNNKEL, per germline (reference sequence). Measured with immunoSEQ multiplex PCR; TCRdb has only the in-frame clones, and not every one. Seen here are over 250,000 clones, about 90% observed once, and the top ten hold 6.3%. The material sequenced was peripheral blood. The sequence was obtained from a woman between 45 and 65 years old with COVID-19, enrolled during active disease. The chain employs TRBV3-1 (or the pseudogene TRBV3-2) and TRBJ2-1; 9 bases are a match to TRBD2. The CDR3 DNA reads as TGTGCCAGCACACCGACTAGCGGCTCCTACAATGAGCAGTTCTTC. It specifies CASTPTSGSYNEQFF.